The TCR beta chain described here comes from a study of control samples from healthy donors and cancer patients. Data came from immunoSEQ multiplex PCR; TCRdb stores just in-frame clones and leaves some out. The sample consists of some 80,000 clones, roughly 89% of them appearing once. This CDR3 region has 14 residues. Deletions cut 6 bases from V and 8 bases from J, with 16 bases between. Germline loops: CDR1 SGHTA, CDR2 FQGNSA. V gene TRBV7-2 combines with J gene TRBJ2-2; D is perhaps TRBD1 (5 bases). This TCR was sampled from a woman aged 55 to 70 with head and neck cancer. Sequenced: PBMCs. The chain's CDR3 is CASRTVPSPGELFF. As DNA, the CDR3 is TGTGCCAGCAGGACAGTCCCCTCCCCGGGGGAGCTGTTTTTT. Filled out from reference TRBV7-2 and TRBJ2-2, the complete variable domain reads GAGVSQSPSNKVTEKGKDVELRCDPISGHTALYWYRQSLGQGLEFLIYFQGNSAPDKSGLPSDRFSAERTGGSVSTLTIQRTQQEDSAVYLCASRTVPSPGELFFGEGSRLTVL.